Below, 10 T cell receptor beta chains from the same sample are listed, as sequenced in a study of CD4 T cells in relation to SARS-CoV-2 and coronaviruses. Libraries were prepared by immunoSEQ multiplex PCR; TCRdb keeps only in-frame clonotypes and omits some of them. The sample records 20,000 to 25,000 clones, approximately 82% being singletons. Unexposed donor CD4+ T cells date from about 2011-2018, before the COVID-19 pandemic. After about 11 days of culture, CD4+ T cells were isolated. These receptors' targets are unknown. Sequences were obtained from CD4+ T cells from PBMCs, cultured in vitro. Source of these receptors: a human donor in good health.

This clone came up a few times. The chain recombines TRBV6-6 with TRBJ2-1, with D perhaps being TRBD1 or TRBD2 (7 bases each). V dropped 5 bases and J dropped 7 bases, with 24 bases sitting between them. The CDR3 has 17 amino acids. Germline values: CDR1 MNHNY, CDR2 SVGAGI (reference sequence). CDR3 loop: CASSPSLTGEGTNEQFF. The CDR3 DNA sequence: TGTGCCAGCAGTCCAAGCCTTACAGGGGAGGGGACGAATGAGCAGTTCTTC.

V and J are TRBV19 and TRBJ1-6; TRBD1 might be the D (5 bases). The CDR3 is 16 amino acids. V was cut by 5 bases and J by 8 bases, with 19 bases left in between. Per germline, CDR1 LNHDA and CDR2 SQIVND (reference sequence). CDR3 in amino acids: CASSVLDMREDSPLHF. The CDR3 DNA reads as TGTGCCAGTAGTGTGTTGGACATGCGGGAGGATTCACCCCTCCACTTT.

The rearrangement joins TRBV6-1 to TRBJ2-2; TRBD2 matches at 14 bases. The CDR3 has 18 amino acids. CDR1 is MNHNS, CDR2 SASEGT, per germline. V shed 3 bases, J shed 3 bases, and the junction held 6 bases outside the gene matches. In DNA form, the CDR3 reads TGTGCCAGCAGTGACCCGGGACTAGCGGGAGAGTACACCGGGGAGCTGTTTTTT. Translation: CASSDPGLAGEYTGELFF.

The V call is TRBV7-3, the J call TRBJ1-6; D ambiguous. V was pared by 3 bases and J by 10 bases, with 13 bases between. The germline V gene has CDR1 SGHTA and CDR2 FQGTGA. The CDR3 has 14 amino acids. CDR3 sequence reads: CASSLDPTKSPLHF. CDR3 DNA: TGTGCCAGCAGCTTGGACCCGACCAAGTCACCCCTCCACTTT.

This clone was found a few times. Relative to the germline gene, one junction end is altered; a read error may explain this. Other DNA sequences in the same sample also yield this CDR3. The chain combines TRBV6-1 with TRBJ2-7; the match to TRBD2 covers 7 bases. Germline CDR1 and CDR2: MNHNS and SASEGT. This CDR3 region has 14 residues. The CDR3 is CASSEAGSSYEQYF. CDR3 DNA sequence: TGTGCCAGCAGCGAAGCGGGGAGCTCCTACGAGCAGTACTTC.

The V and J genes are TRBV7-9 and TRBJ1-6, with TRBD1 as a possible D gene (6 bases). Germline CDR1 reads SEHNR; CDR2 reads FQNEAQ (reference sequence). V was trimmed by 3 bases and J by 9 bases, leaving 18 bases between them. CDR3 length: 16 residues. The CDR3 here is CASSLSGGASISPLHF. The CDR3 DNA reads TGTGCCAGCAGCTTGTCCGGGGGGGCGTCGATTTCACCCCTCCACTTT.

The chain has TRBV5-6 and TRBJ1-5, with a weak D call TRBD1 (6 bases). Trimming left V 3 bases short and J 6 bases short, with 10 bases between. The germline CDR1 and CDR2 sequences are SGHDT and YYEEEE. The CDR3 has 13 amino acids. CDR3 protein: CASSYQGFQPQHF. The DNA of the CDR3 is TGTGCCAGCAGCTATCAGGGGTTTCAGCCCCAGCATTTT. Variable domain in full (rest from reference TRBV5-6 and TRBJ1-5): DAGVTQSPTHLIKTRGQQVTLRCSPKSGHDTVSWYQQALGQGPQFIFQYYEEEERQRGNFPDRFSGHQFPNYSSELNVNALLLGDSALYLCASSYQGFQPQHFGDGTRLSIL.

This clone showed up just a few times. The chain carries TRBV20-1 and TRBJ1-1; D might be TRBD1 (5 bases). The V and J ends lost 3 bases and 0 bases respectively, with 17 bases between them. CDR1 and CDR2 from the germline V gene are DFQATT and SNEGSKA (reference sequence). The CDR3 has 16 amino acids. DNA of the CDR3: TGCAGTGCTAGTCTTTCGAGCGGGGGGATGAACACTGAAGCTTTCTTT. Translated: CSASLSSGGMNTEAFF.

This clone has only one observation. The chain carries TRBV9 and TRBJ2-5, with 9 bases identical to TRBD2. The V gene's germline CDR1 is SGDLS and CDR2 YYNGEE. The J segment lost 5 bases and the V segment lost 4 bases, leaving 12 bases of the junction unmatched. The CDR3 sequence is 16 residues long. In DNA form, the CDR3 reads TGTGCCAGCAGCCCCGCCCCTCGTAGCGGGAGTGAGACCCAGTACTTC. Its translation is CASSPAPRSGSETQYF.

The chain couples TRBV10-1 to TRBJ2-2; D remains unclear. Germline assignment: CDR1 WNHNN and CDR2 SYGVQD (reference sequence). The V gene lost 3 bases and the J gene lost 7 bases, with 6 bases spanning the gap. The CDR3 is made up of 12 amino acids. This CDR3 is CASSDSIGELFF. CDR3 coding DNA: TGCGCCAGCAGTGACTCAATCGGGGAGCTGTTTTTT.